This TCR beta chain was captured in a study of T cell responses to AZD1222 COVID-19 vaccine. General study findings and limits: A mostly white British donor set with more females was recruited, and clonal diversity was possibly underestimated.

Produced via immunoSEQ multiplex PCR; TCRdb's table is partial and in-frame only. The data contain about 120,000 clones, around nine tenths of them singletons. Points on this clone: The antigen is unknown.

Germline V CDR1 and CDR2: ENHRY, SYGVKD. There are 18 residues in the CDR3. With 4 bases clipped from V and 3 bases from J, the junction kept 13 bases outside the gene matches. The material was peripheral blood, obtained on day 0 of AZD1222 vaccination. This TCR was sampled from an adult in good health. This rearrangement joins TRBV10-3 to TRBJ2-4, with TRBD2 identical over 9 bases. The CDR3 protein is CAISGNSGGQGGKNIQYF. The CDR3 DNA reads TGTGCCATCAGTGGGAATAGCGGGGGCCAAGGGGGCAAAAACATTCAGTACTTC.